One and the same sample provided the 3 T cell receptor beta chains below, sequenced in a study of radiotherapy plus CTLA-4 blockade in lung cancer. Assay: immunoSEQ multiplex PCR; the TCRdb copy retains only in-frame clones and omits some. The sample lists roughly 66,000 clones, about 83% occurring once. Material: peripheral blood, obtained from a patient treated with radiotherapy plus ipilimumab. The origin of the receptors is a human donor with non-small cell lung cancer who had a partial response to radiotherapy plus ipilimumab.

The chain uses TRBV29-1 and TRBJ2-3; 9 positions match TRBD1. This CDR3 comprises 15 residues. Looked up from germline, CDR1 is SQVTM and CDR2 is ANQGSEA. Trimming cost V 1 base and J 5 bases; bases outside gene matches: 7. CDR3 loop: CSVEGRDRGGDTQYF. Here the CDR3 DNA reads TGCAGCGTTGAAGGACGCGACAGGGGGGGAGATACGCAGTATTTT.

CDR3 in amino acids: CASSPRDRITGGTNEKLFF. As DNA, the CDR3 is TGTGCCAGCAGCCCTCGGGACAGAATAACGGGCGGCACTAATGAAAAACTGTTTTTT. This chain uses TRBV7-6 with TRBJ1-4; 7 nucleotides match TRBD1. The junction had 17 bases not matched to a gene; V was cut back by 5 bases and J by 2 bases. The CDR3 runs to 19 residues. Germline V CDR1 and CDR2: SGHVS, FNYEAQ.

The V call is TRBV29-1, the J call TRBJ2-4, with a tentative D call TRBD2 (7 bases). CDR1 is SQVTM and CDR2 is ANQGSEA in the germline V gene. Trimming removed 6 bases at V and 0 bases at J, with 18 bases between. This CDR3 region has 16 residues. The chain's CDR3 is CSVGGLPLIAKNIQYF. Here the CDR3 DNA reads TGCAGCGTAGGGGGACTACCCCTTATAGCCAAAAACATTCAGTACTTC.